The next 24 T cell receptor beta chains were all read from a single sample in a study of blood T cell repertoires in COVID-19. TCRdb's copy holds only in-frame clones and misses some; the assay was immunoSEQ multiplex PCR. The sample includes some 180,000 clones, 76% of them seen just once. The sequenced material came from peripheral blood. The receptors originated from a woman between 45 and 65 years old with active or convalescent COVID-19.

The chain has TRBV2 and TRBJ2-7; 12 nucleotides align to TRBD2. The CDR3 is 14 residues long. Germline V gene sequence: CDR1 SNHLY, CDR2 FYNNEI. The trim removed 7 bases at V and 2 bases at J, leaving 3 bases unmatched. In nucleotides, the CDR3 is TGTGCCAGCACAGGACTAGCGGGACCCTACGAGCAGTACTTC. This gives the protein CASTGLAGPYEQYF. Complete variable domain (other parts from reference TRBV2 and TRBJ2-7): EPEVTQTPSHQVTQMGQEVILRCVPISNHLYFYWYRQILGQKVEFLVSFYNNEISEKSEIFDDQFSVERPDGSNFTLKIRSTKLEDSAMYFCASTGLAGPYEQYFGPGTRLTVT.

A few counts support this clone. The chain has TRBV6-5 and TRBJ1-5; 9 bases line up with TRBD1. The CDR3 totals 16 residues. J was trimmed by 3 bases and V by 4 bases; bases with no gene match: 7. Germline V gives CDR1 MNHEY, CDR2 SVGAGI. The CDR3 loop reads CASSLKGQGDNQPQHF. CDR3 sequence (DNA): TGTGCCAGCAGTTTGAAGGGACAGGGTGACAATCAGCCCCAGCATTTT.

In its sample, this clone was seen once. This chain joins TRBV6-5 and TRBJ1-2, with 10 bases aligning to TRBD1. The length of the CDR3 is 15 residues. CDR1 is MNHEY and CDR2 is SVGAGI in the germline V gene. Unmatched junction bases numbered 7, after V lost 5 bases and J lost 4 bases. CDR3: CASSTRTGGLYGYTF. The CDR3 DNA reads TGTGCCAGCAGTACCCGGACAGGGGGACTCTATGGCTACACCTTC.

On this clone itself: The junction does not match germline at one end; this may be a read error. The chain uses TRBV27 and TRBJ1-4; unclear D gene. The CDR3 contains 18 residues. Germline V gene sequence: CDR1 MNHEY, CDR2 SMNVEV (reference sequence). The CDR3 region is CASSLSGELATSKEKLFF. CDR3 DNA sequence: TGTGCCAGCAGTTTATCGGGAGAATTGGCCACGTCTAAGGAAAAACTGTTTTTT.

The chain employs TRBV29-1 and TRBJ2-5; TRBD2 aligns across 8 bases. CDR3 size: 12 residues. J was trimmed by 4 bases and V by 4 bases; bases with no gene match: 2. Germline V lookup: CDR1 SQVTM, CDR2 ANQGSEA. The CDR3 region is CSVGLAGETQYF. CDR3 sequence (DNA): TGCAGCGTTGGCCTAGCGGGAGAGACCCAGTACTTC.

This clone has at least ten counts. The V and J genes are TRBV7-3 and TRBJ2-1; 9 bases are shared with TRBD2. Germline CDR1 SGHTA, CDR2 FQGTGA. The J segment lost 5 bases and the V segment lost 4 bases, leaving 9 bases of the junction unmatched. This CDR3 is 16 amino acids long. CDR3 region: CASSSYEGLANNEQFF. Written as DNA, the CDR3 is TGTGCCAGCAGCTCTTACGAGGGACTAGCCAACAATGAGCAGTTCTTC.

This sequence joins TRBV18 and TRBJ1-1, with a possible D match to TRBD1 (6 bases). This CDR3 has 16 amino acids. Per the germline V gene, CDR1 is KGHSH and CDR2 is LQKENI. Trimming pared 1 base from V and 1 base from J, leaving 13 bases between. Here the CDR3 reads CASSPQLGTTNTEAFF. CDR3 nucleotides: TGTGCCAGCTCACCACAGCTCGGGACAACGAACACTGAAGCTTTCTTT.

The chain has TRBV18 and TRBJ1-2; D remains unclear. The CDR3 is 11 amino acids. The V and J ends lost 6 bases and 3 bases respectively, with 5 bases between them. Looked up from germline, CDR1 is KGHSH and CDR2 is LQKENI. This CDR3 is CASSRDYGYTF. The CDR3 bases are TGTGCCAGCTCCCGCGACTATGGCTACACCTTC.

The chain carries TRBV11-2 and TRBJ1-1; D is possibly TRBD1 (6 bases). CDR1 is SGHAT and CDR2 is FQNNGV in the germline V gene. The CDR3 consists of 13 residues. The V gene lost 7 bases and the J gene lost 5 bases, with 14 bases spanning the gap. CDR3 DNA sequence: TGTGCCAGCACCAAGGGGGGGGTGACTGAAGCTTTCTTT. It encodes CASTKGGVTEAFF.

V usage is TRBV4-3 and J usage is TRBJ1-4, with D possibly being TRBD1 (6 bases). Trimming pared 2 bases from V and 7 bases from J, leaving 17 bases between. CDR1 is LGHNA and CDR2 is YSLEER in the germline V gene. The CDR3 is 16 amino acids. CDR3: CASSQTYRAGGEKLFF. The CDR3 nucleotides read TGCGCCAGCAGCCAAACCTACAGGGCGGGTGGTGAAAAACTGTTTTTT.

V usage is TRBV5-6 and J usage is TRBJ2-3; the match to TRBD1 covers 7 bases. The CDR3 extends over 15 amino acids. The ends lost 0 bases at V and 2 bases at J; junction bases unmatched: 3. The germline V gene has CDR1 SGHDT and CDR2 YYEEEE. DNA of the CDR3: TGTGCCAGCAGCTTGGAACAGGGGAACACAGATACGCAGTATTTT. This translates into CASSLEQGNTDTQYF.

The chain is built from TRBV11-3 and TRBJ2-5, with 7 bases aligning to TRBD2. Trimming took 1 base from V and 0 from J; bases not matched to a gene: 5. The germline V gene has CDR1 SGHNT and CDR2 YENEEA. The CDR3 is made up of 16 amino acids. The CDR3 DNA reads TGTGCCAGCAGCTTAGGGGAGGGCAGTTACCAAGAGACCCAGTACTTC. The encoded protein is CASSLGEGSYQETQYF.

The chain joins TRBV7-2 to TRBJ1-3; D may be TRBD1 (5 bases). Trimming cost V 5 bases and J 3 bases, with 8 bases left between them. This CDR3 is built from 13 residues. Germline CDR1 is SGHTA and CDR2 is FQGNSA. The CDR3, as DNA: TGTGCCAGCAGCACGACAGTTGGAAACACCATATATTTT. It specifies CASSTTVGNTIYF.

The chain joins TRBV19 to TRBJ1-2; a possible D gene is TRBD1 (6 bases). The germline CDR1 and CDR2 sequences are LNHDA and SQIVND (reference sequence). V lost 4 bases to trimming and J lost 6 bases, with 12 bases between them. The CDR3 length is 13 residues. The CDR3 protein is CASSRNEGDGYTF. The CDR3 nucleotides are TGTGCCAGTAGTAGAAATGAGGGGGATGGCTACACCTTC.

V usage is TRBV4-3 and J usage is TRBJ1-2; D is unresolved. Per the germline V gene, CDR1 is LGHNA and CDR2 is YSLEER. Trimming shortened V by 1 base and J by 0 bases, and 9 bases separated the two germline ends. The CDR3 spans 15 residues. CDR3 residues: CASSQALLSNYGYTF. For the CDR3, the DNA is TGCGCCAGCAGCCAAGCCCTACTTTCTAACTATGGCTACACCTTC.

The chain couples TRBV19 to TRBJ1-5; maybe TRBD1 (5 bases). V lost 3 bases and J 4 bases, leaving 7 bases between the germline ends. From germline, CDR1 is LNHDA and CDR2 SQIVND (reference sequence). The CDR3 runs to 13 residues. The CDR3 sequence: CASSIRGNQPQHF. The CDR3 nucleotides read TGTGCCAGTAGTATCCGGGGGAATCAGCCCCAGCATTTT.

The CDR3 DNA reads as TGTGCCAGCTCACCACTCCCCCGGGCTACCGGGGGCGAGCAGTACTTC. This sequence encodes CASSPLPRATGGEQYF. The rearrangement links TRBV18 to TRBJ2-7; D perhaps matches TRBD2 (6 bases). Germline values: CDR1 KGHSH, CDR2 LQKENI. There are 16 residues in the CDR3. V was cut by 1 base and J by 6 bases, with 19 bases left in between.

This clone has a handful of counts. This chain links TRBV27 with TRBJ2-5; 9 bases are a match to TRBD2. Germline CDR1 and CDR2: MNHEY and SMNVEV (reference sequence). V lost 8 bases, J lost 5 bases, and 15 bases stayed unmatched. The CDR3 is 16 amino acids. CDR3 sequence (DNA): TGTGCCAGCGCTAGCGGGACTCTAACCCCGCGGGAGACCCAGTACTTC. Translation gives CASASGTLTPRETQYF.

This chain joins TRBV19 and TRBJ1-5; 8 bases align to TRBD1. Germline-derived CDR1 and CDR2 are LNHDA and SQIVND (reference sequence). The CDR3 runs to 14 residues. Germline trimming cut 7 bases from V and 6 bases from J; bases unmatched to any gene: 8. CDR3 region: CASKGQGEAQPQHF. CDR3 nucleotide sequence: TGTGCCAGTAAAGGACAGGGAGAAGCTCAGCCCCAGCATTTT.

The CDR3 is CASSPSGERQPQHF. In DNA, the CDR3 is TGTGCCAGCTCACCCTCCGGGGAGAGACAGCCCCAGCATTTT. This chain uses TRBV18 with TRBJ1-5; D is undetermined. V was pared by 3 bases and J by 7 bases, with 13 bases between. Germline V gives CDR1 KGHSH, CDR2 LQKENI. This CDR3 contains 14 residues.

CDR3: CASIVGPHQPQHF. CDR3 in DNA: TGTGCCAGCATCGTGGGGCCCCATCAGCCCCAGCATTTT. The chain combines TRBV21-1 with TRBJ1-5; TRBD1, the D gene given by the table, was not confirmed from the DNA. TRBV21-1 is tagged as a pseudogene. This CDR3 has 13 amino acids.

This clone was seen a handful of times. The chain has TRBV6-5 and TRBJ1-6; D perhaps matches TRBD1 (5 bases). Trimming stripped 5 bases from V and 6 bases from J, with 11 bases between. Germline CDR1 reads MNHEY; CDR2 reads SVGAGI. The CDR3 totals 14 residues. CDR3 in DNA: TGTGCCAGCAGTAGCCAGGGCGCTAATTCACCCCTCCACTTT. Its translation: CASSSQGANSPLHF.

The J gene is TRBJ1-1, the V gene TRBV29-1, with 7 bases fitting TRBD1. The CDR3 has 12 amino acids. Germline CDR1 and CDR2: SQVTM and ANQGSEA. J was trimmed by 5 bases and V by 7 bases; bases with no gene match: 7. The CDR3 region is CSATRGRTEAFF. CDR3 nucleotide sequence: TGCAGCGCCACCAGGGGGAGGACTGAAGCTTTCTTT.

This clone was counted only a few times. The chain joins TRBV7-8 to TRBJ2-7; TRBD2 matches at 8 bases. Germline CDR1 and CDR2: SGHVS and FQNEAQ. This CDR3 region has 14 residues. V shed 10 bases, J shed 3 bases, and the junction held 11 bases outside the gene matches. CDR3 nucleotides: TGTGCCACCGGACTAGCACGAAAGGACTACGAGCAGTACTTC. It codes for CATGLARKDYEQYF.